This T cell receptor (beta chain) was sequenced during a study of OX40 agonist ivuxolimab in advanced cancers. General study findings and limits: The specificity for antigen of the expanded peripheral T cells was not determined. Some nonresponders likewise displayed low normalized T-cell clonal expansion.

For this clone: Its antigen is as yet unknown.

Sequenced by immunoSEQ multiplex PCR; TCRdb stores in-frame clones only, minus some. Altogether 72,000 or so clones are present, roughly four fifths being singletons, with the ten largest covering nearly 4.5%. This TCR was sampled from an adult with an advanced solid tumor such as melanoma, head and neck, liver or kidney cancer. Material: CD4+ or CD8+ T cells sorted from blood, obtained in a trial of the OX40 agonist ivuxolimab.

CDR3 sequence: CASSPSIAGLYEQYF. DNA for the CDR3: TGTGCCAGCAGCCCCTCCATAGCGGGACTGTACGAGCAGTACTTC. The chain links TRBV7-2 to TRBJ2-7; 8 nucleotides match TRBD2. This CDR3 has 15 residues. V gave up 5 bases and J gave up 4 bases; unmatched junction bases: 10. Germline CDR1 SGHTA, CDR2 FQGNSA. Based on the CDR3 plus reference TRBV7-2 and TRBJ2-7, the full variable domain is GAGVSQSPSNKVTEKGKDVELRCDPISGHTALYWYRQSLGQGLEFLIYFQGNSAPDKSGLPSDRFSAERTGGSVSTLTIQRTQQEDSAVYLCASSPSIAGLYEQYFGPGTRLTVT.